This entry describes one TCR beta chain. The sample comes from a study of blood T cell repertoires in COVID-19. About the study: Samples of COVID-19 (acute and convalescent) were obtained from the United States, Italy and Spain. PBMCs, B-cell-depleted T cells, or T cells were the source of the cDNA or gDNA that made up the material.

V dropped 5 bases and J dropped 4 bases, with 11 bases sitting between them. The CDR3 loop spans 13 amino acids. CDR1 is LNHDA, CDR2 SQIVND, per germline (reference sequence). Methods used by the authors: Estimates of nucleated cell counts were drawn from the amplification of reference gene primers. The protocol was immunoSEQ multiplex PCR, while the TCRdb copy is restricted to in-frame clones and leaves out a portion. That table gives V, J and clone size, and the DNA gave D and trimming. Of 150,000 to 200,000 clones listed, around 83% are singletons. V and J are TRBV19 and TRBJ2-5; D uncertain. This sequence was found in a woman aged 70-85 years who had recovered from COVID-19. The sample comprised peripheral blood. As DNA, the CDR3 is TGTGCCAGTAGTCCCCGGGTAAGAGAGACCCAGTACTTC. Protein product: CASSPRVRETQYF.